This TCR beta chain was profiled in a study of control samples from healthy donors and cancer patients (TCRdb year 2020). The receptor library was made with the immunoSEQ multiplex PCR assay. Imported from immuneACCESS, the table was reduced by TCRdb to in-frame sequences with V and J called. These copies leave out some clones; in studies compared against another copy, an unresolved V gene accounts for under half, and the cause of the remainder is not known. The sample records some 89,000 clones, around nine tenths of which are singletons. The top ten clones comprise around 20% of the sample. Details on this clone: The clone's antigen remains unknown. No much larger clone exists at a distance of one base, and base qualities are not known.

The CDR3 contains 14 residues, cysteine and phenylalanine counted. Only CDR3 DNA is held: 42 bases, read in frame from base 1. CDR1 and CDR2 (MGHDK, SYGVNS) derive from the germline V gene. V loses 6 bases at its end and J loses 7 bases; junction bases beyond the gene matches: 6. The chain uses TRBV25-1 and TRBJ2-2; TRBD1 aligns with 9 central bases. The sequence came from a man between 25 and 39 years old in good health. Sequenced: blood. CDR3 sequence: CASRRTGEGGELFF. The DNA sequence is as follows: TGTGCCAGCAGAAGGACAGGGGAAGGCGGGGAGCTGTTTTTT.